These 15 T cell receptor beta chains share one sample of origin, sequenced in a study of T-cell reconstitution after alpha-beta-depleted transplantation in children (dated by TCRdb to the mid-2010s). Receptors were amplified or captured by PCR. Sequencing relied on an Illumina HiSeq 2500. Molecular barcoding was employed in the preparation of TCR libraries, with unique molecular identifiers being used to normalize TCRbeta repertoire quantification. TCRdb redid the processing of the public reads, applying fastp at Q25 and MiXCR, and retained in-frame beta chains. Rows are combined by CDR3 protein, so each entry shows the most common genes and DNA. The sample records about 240,000 distinct CDR3 sequences, about 25% of which are singletons. The top ten clonotypes cover roughly 2.5% of the sample. The treatment or condition label here, explained by the study, means: allogeneic hematopoietic cell transplantation with graft depleted of TCRalphabeta T cells and CD19 B cells.

The material was PBMCs, obtained before TCRalphabeta/CD19-depleted stem cell transplant. The receptor source for this set is a girl aged 2-9 years with Fanconi anemia, due to receive a stem cell transplant.

This clonotype has a count of ten or more. The genes are TRBV12-3 or TRBV12-4 and TRBJ2-2; D is ambiguous. The CDR3 totals 16 residues. V was cut by 7 bases and J by 8 bases, with 23 bases left in between. In DNA, the CDR3 is TGTGCCAGCACCGCTGAAGTAAGACCAACCGGGGGGGAGCTGTTTTTT. It translates to CASTAEVRPTGGELFF.

DNA of the CDR3: TGTGCCATCAGTGATTGGGGCGGGAGCAAAGAGACCCAGTACTTC. Protein: CAISDWGGSKETQYF. The V gene is TRBV10-3, the J gene TRBJ2-5, with TRBD2 identical over 7 bases. This CDR3 region has 15 residues. Looked up from germline, CDR1 is ENHRY and CDR2 is SYGVKD. The J segment lost 3 bases and the V segment lost 3 bases, leaving 7 bases of the junction unmatched.

V and J are TRBV30 and TRBJ2-2; the D gene is possibly TRBD2 (6 bases). With 5 bases removed from V and 13 bases from J, the gap between germline ends came to 20 bases. The CDR3 has 13 residues. Germline V gene data show CDR1 as GTSNPN and CDR2 as SVGIG (reference sequence). The CDR3 coding sequence is TGTGCCTGGGGTCAAAGCGGGTCGGGCGGGCTGTTTTTT. It encodes CAWGQSGSGGLFF.

This clonotype was detected only a few times. DNA for the CDR3: TGTGCCAGCAGTTTAGCGGAACTCCTGAGCTCCTATAATTCACCCCTCCACTTT. As protein: CASSLAELLSSYNSPLHF. V is TRBV12-3 or TRBV12-4 and J is TRBJ1-6; D is unclear. The CDR3 contains 18 residues. V was pared by 0 bases and J by 0 bases, with 12 bases between.

This clonotype came up many times. The chain is built from TRBV20-1 and TRBJ2-7; 8 bases fit TRBD2. Germline lookup yields CDR1 DFQATT and CDR2 SNEGSKA (reference sequence). Unmatched junction bases numbered 6, after V lost 0 bases and J lost 2 bases. This CDR3 has 15 amino acids. This CDR3 reads CSARDWSGRPYEQYF. The CDR3 DNA reads as TGCAGTGCTAGAGATTGGAGCGGGAGACCCTACGAGCAGTACTTC.

The rearrangement links TRBV29-1 to TRBJ1-2; D not certain. CDR1 is SQVTM and CDR2 is ANQGSEA in the germline V gene. The CDR3 contains 11 residues. V lost 0 bases, J lost 8 bases, and 7 bases lay in between. This chain's CDR3 is CSVEDLRGYTF. CDR3 sequence (DNA): TGCAGCGTTGAAGATCTTCGGGGCTACACCTTC.

This clonotype was detected many times. The CDR3 region is CASSSGQGFTGELFF. The CDR3 DNA reads TGCGCCAGCAGCTCGGGACAGGGATTCACCGGGGAGCTGTTTTTT. The rearrangement uses TRBV5-1 and TRBJ2-2; 9 nucleotides agree with TRBD1. From germline, CDR1 is SGHRS and CDR2 YFSETQ. V shed 3 bases, J shed 4 bases, and the junction held 4 bases outside the gene matches. This CDR3 contains 15 residues.

The chain has TRBV7-9 and TRBJ2-1, with 10 bases lining up with TRBD2. From germline, CDR1 is SEHNR and CDR2 FQNEAQ (reference sequence). This CDR3 region has 16 residues. J was trimmed by 8 bases and V by 4 bases; bases with no gene match: 11. The CDR3 here is CASSSPRSLAGDEQFF. For the CDR3, the DNA is TGTGCCAGCAGCTCACCCAGATCGCTAGCGGGAGATGAGCAGTTCTTC.

The chain employs TRBV29-1 and TRBJ2-5, with TRBD1 as a possible D gene (6 bases). V was clipped by 4 bases and J by 0 bases, with 18 bases between them. Germline loops: CDR1 SQVTM, CDR2 ANQGSEA. The CDR3 has 16 amino acids. The CDR3, as DNA: TGCAGCGTTGTGGGCCTTATTGGACAGTACCAAGAGACCCAGTACTTC. Amino acid sequence: CSVVGLIGQYQETQYF.

This clonotype occurred a few times. This sequence joins TRBV27 and TRBJ2-1; 9 bases are shared with TRBD2. The V and J ends lost 3 bases and 0 bases, in that order; junction bases with no gene match: 3. This CDR3 is built from 16 residues. Per germline, CDR1 MNHEY and CDR2 SMNVEV (reference sequence). CDR3 DNA: TGTGCCAGCAGTTTCCGTAGCGGGAGCTCCTACAATGAGCAGTTCTTC. Its translation: CASSFRSGSSYNEQFF.

The V gene is TRBV18, the J gene TRBJ2-1; a possible D gene is TRBD1 (6 bases). Germline CDR1 and CDR2: KGHSH and LQKENI. The length of the CDR3 is 15 residues. Trimming took 3 bases from V and 4 from J, leaving 13 bases between them. CDR3 in DNA: TGTGCCAGCTCACCGGACAGCTTCTCTTACAATGAGCAGTTCTTC. This sequence encodes CASSPDSFSYNEQFF.

This rearrangement joins TRBV20-1 to TRBJ2-1; 8 bases fit TRBD2. The CDR3 length is 16 residues. The germline V gene has CDR1 DFQATT and CDR2 SNEGSKA (reference sequence). Trimming cost V 0 bases and J 1 base; bases outside gene matches: 5. The chain's CDR3 is CSAREYSGDSYNEQFF. The CDR3 DNA follows: TGCAGTGCTAGAGAATATAGCGGGGATTCCTACAATGAGCAGTTCTTC.

This clonotype was seen many times. The rearrangement links TRBV29-1 to TRBJ2-7, with TRBD2 matching 8 bases. Germline CDR1 SQVTM, CDR2 ANQGSEA. The trim removed 5 bases at V and 1 base at J, leaving 4 bases unmatched. The CDR3 has 13 amino acids. The CDR3 coding sequence is TGCAGCGTTAGGACTAGCCCTTCCTACGAGCAGTACTTC. Amino acids: CSVRTSPSYEQYF.

This clonotype was seen a handful of times. The chain uses TRBV3-1 and TRBJ2-3; D possibly corresponds to TRBD1 (7 bases). Trimming left V 2 bases short and J 5 bases short, with 14 bases between. Germline V gives CDR1 LGHDT, CDR2 YNNKEL (reference sequence). The CDR3 has 15 amino acids. CDR3 amino acids: CASSQTQGGGDTQYF. For the CDR3, the DNA is TGTGCCAGCAGCCAAACCCAGGGGGGAGGAGATACGCAGTATTTT.

The gene calls are TRBV29-1 and TRBJ1-2; D might be TRBD1 (5 bases). The V end was cut by 4 bases, the J end by 8 bases, with 14 bases between. The CDR3 length is 12 residues. Germline V CDR1 and CDR2: SQVTM, ANQGSEA. CDR3 nucleotide sequence: TGCAGCGTTGTAGAGGGGCTAGAGGGCTACACCTTC. Translated: CSVVEGLEGYTF.